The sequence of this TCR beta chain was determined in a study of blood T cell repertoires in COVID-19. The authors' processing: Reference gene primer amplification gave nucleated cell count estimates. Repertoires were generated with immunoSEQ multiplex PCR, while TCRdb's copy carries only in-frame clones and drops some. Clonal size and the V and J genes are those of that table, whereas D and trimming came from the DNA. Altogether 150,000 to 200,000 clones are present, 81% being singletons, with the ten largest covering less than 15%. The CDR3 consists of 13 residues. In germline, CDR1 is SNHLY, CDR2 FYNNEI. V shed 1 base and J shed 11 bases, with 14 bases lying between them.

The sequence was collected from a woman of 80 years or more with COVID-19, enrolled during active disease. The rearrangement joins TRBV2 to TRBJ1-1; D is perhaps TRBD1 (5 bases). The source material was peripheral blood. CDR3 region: CASSEGGGGYAFF. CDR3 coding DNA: TGTGCCAGCAGTGAAGGGGGGGGAGGATACGCTTTCTTT.